These 20 T cell receptor beta chains share one sample of origin, sequenced in a study of T cells in Graves' hyperthyroidism and ophthalmopathy. RNA transcripts yielded amplified TCR beta CDR3 regions. Carried out on the TCR CDR3, a first-round RT-PCR used the HTBI primer set. MiXCR, run by TCRdb on the multiplex PCR reads, gives a single entry per CDR3 protein. The sample has 37,000 or so distinct CDR3 sequences; approximately 52% are singletons. Sequenced material: blood. These receptors all stem from a man between 35 and 55 years old with Graves' ophthalmopathy.

Comment on this clonotype: Likely a read error: the CDR3 ends without its conserved phenylalanine or tryptophan. V and J are TRBV14 and TRBJ2-1, with a possible D match to TRBD2 (5 bases). In germline, CDR1 is SGHDN, CDR2 FVKESK. The V end was cut by 11 bases, the J end by 0 bases, with 14 bases between. The CDR3 sequence is 14 residues long. The CDR3 loop reads CAAGGFSSYNEQFL. CDR3 in DNA: TGTGCCGCGGGCGGGTTTAGCTCCTACAATGAGCAGTTCCTC.

The CDR3 sequence is CSARVGGLDQPQHF. The CDR3 DNA sequence: TGCAGTGCTAGAGTCGGGGGGCTGGATCAGCCCCAGCATTTT. The chain combines TRBV20-1 with TRBJ1-5; D is possibly TRBD1 (6 bases). Germline CDR1 and CDR2: DFQATT and SNEGSKA (reference sequence). This CDR3 is built from 14 residues. V dropped 1 base and J dropped 5 bases, with 12 bases sitting between them.

This clonotype was observed once. The CDR3 sequence is CSAVLAGTQYF. The CDR3 DNA reads as TGCAGTGCCGTACTAGCGGGTACGCAGTATTTT. The chain has TRBV20-1 and TRBJ2-3; 9 nucleotides line up with TRBD2. From germline, CDR1 is DFQATT and CDR2 SNEGSKA (reference sequence). J lost 8 bases, V lost 6 bases, and 3 bases had no gene match. The CDR3 totals 11 residues.

The gene calls are TRBV7-9 and TRBJ2-4; D possibly corresponds to TRBD1 (6 bases). Germline CDR1 and CDR2: SEHNR and FQNEAQ (reference sequence). This CDR3 has 14 amino acids. Trimming stripped 3 bases from V and 7 bases from J, with 13 bases between. The CDR3 spells CASSLSGDLNIQYF. In nucleotides, the CDR3 is TGTGCCAGCAGCTTGTCAGGGGACCTCAACATTCAGTACTTC.

This clonotype was seen repeatedly, ten times or more. This chain links TRBV4-1 with TRBJ1-1; 8 positions agree with TRBD1. V was clipped by 0 bases and J by 4 bases; unmatched bases: 1. CDR3 size: 14 residues. Germline CDR1 reads MGHRA; CDR2 reads YSYEKL. CDR3 in amino acids: CASSQDDRGTEAFF. DNA for the CDR3: TGCGCCAGCAGCCAAGACGACAGGGGCACTGAAGCTTTCTTT.

This clonotype was counted many times. This chain connects TRBV5-1 to TRBJ1-2, with a weak D call TRBD1 (5 bases). The CDR3 is 12 residues long. V lost 4 bases and J lost 8, with 12 bases in between. Germline loops: CDR1 SGHRS, CDR2 YFSETQ. CDR3 in DNA: TGCGCCAGCAGCGCAATCAGGGACGGCTACACCTTC. Residues: CASSAIRDGYTF.

In its sample, this clonotype was seen many times. The J gene is TRBJ1-3, the V gene TRBV5-6; unclear D gene. The CDR3 is 16 amino acids. The germline V gene encodes CDR1 SGHDT and CDR2 YYEEEE. V gave up 1 base and J gave up 0 bases, with 11 bases separating them. CDR3 region: CASSLPKSPSGNTIYF. The CDR3 DNA sequence: TGTGCCAGCAGCTTGCCCAAGAGTCCCTCTGGAAACACCATATATTTT. Variable domain in full (rest from reference TRBV5-6 and TRBJ1-3): DAGVTQSPTHLIKTRGQQVTLRCSPKSGHDTVSWYQQALGQGPQFIFQYYEEEERQRGNFPDRFSGHQFPNYSSELNVNALLLGDSALYLCASSLPKSPSGNTIYFGEGSWLTVV.

Comment on this clonotype: One end of the junction fails to match germline, which may point to a read error. CDR3 sequence reads: CASFKEPDTQYF. DNA of the CDR3: TGTGCCAGCTTTAAGGAGCCAGACACGCAGTATTTT. The rearrangement uses TRBV2 and TRBJ2-3; D gene unclear. Looked up from germline, CDR1 is SNHLY and CDR2 is FYNNEI. The CDR3 spans 12 residues.

To note about this clonotype: This may be a read error: a much more frequent sequence differs by one nucleotide. The CDR3 does not close with the conserved phenylalanine or tryptophan, likely indicating a read error. The CDR3 here is CASSPVRQNSPLHS. CDR3 nucleotide sequence: TGTGCCAGCTCACCGGTCAGGCAAAATTCACCCCTCCACTCT. This rearrangement joins TRBV18 to TRBJ1-6; D call uncertain. With 3 bases removed from V and 7 bases from J, the gap between germline ends came to 10 bases. This CDR3 has 14 amino acids. The germline gives CDR1 KGHSH, CDR2 LQKENI.

Points on this clonotype: One base away lies a much larger clone, so this may be a sequencing read error. This CDR3 fails to terminate in the conserved phenylalanine or tryptophan, so it likely reflects a read error. This rearrangement joins TRBV18 to TRBJ2-5; tentatively, D is TRBD1 (5 bases). There are 13 residues in the CDR3. Germline V gene lookup returns CDR1 KGHSH and CDR2 LQKENI. Trimming shortened V by 5 bases and J by 4 bases, and 11 bases separated the two germline ends. The CDR3 DNA is TGTGCCAGCTCAATAGGGGCACGAGAGACCCAGTACGTC. Protein: CASSIGARETQYV.

The V gene is TRBV25-1, the J gene TRBJ1-2; no firm D call. V dropped 8 bases and J dropped 5 bases, with 15 bases sitting between them. Looked up from germline, CDR1 is MGHDK and CDR2 is SYGVNS. The CDR3 totals 13 residues. CDR3 loop: CASVEDGAYGYTF. In DNA form, the CDR3 reads TGTGCCAGCGTTGAAGATGGTGCGTATGGCTACACCTTC.

About this clonotype itself: The junction and the germline gene differ at one end; a read error may be behind it. The genes are TRBV11-2 and TRBJ2-7; TRBD2 matches at 8 bases. Germline assignment: CDR1 SGHAT and CDR2 FQNNGV. There are 16 residues in the CDR3. CDR3 residues: CASGFLSGGQVDEQYF. The CDR3 coding sequence is TGTGCCAGCGGCTTTTTGTCGGGGGGGCAAGTGGATGAGCAGTACTTC.

This clonotype was counted at least ten times. CDR3 in amino acids: CASSLAQTRGAGEQYF. The CDR3, as DNA: TGTGCCAGCAGCTTAGCCCAGACACGGGGGGCGGGCGAGCAGTACTTC. The chain has TRBV7-8 and TRBJ2-7, with D maybe TRBD2 (7 bases). This CDR3 contains 16 residues. V was trimmed by 0 bases and J by 6 bases, leaving 18 bases between them. Germline V CDR1 and CDR2: SGHVS, FQNEAQ.

This clonotype has only a few counts. A single base separates this from a much larger clone, so it may be a read error. The chain links TRBV28 to TRBJ2-7; D is unclear. The CDR3 sequence is 13 residues long. Germline V gene sequence: CDR1 MDHEN, CDR2 SYDVKM. CDR3 loop: CASSLSRSYEQCF. The CDR3 bases are TGTGCCAGCAGTTTATCTAGATCCTACGAGCAGTGCTTC.

This clonotype has at least ten counts. The chain joins TRBV5-5 to TRBJ2-7; the match to TRBD2 covers 10 bases. J lost 4 bases, V lost 7 bases, and 5 bases had no gene match. This CDR3 is built from 13 residues. Germline V lookup: CDR1 SGHKS, CDR2 YYEKEE (reference sequence). This chain's CDR3 is CASSSGSYYEQYF. The CDR3 region has the DNA TGTGCCAGCTCTAGCGGGAGTTATTACGAGCAGTACTTC.

Many counts were recorded for this clonotype. The gene calls are TRBV28 and TRBJ1-1; 7 bases align to TRBD1. J lost 4 bases, V lost 7 bases, and 6 bases had no gene match. The CDR3 consists of 13 residues. Germline V lookup: CDR1 MDHEN, CDR2 SYDVKM. CDR3 DNA sequence: TGTGCCAGCATCATAAGGGGGCTCACTGAAGCTTTCTTT. The encoded protein is CASIIRGLTEAFF.

This clonotype is judged medium-sized (0.01 to 0.1%). This rearrangement joins TRBV7-9 to TRBJ1-6; 7 nucleotides align to TRBD1. The V and J ends lost 3 bases and 12 bases, in that order; junction bases with no gene match: 5. This CDR3 has 13 residues. Germline V lookup: CDR1 SEHNR, CDR2 FQNEAQ (reference sequence). CDR3 in DNA: TGTGCCAGCAGCTTGACAGGGTTGGAACCCCTCCACTTT. Protein product: CASSLTGLEPLHF.

Comment on this clonotype: The CDR3 carries no conserved terminal phenylalanine or tryptophan, so it likely arises from a read error. CDR3 DNA: TGCGCCAGCAGCCAAAGGTTAAGGGGCCGAAACTATAGCTACACCCTC. This encodes CASSQRLRGRNYSYTL. The V call is TRBV4-1, the J call TRBJ1-2; possible D gene TRBD1, 5 bases. Germline values: CDR1 MGHRA, CDR2 YSYEKL. The CDR3 sequence is 16 residues long.

The chain is built from TRBV29-1 and TRBJ1-2; 7 nucleotides line up with TRBD1. CDR3 length: 12 amino acids. V trimming: 8 bases; J trimming: 4 bases; junction bases outside the gene matches: 7. The germline V gene has CDR1 SQVTM and CDR2 ANQGSEA. The CDR3 loop is CSPRDSPYGYTF. DNA for the CDR3: TGCAGCCCGAGGGACAGTCCCTATGGCTACACCTTC.

Points on this clonotype: This CDR3 is missing its conserved last phenylalanine or tryptophan, likely due to a read error. The gene calls are TRBV7-3 and TRBJ2-1; 7 bases are shared with TRBD2. Germline CDR1 is SGHTA and CDR2 is FQGTGA. The CDR3 totals 15 residues. Written as DNA, the CDR3 is TGCGCCATCAGCCTCCCATCCAGCGGGGACAATGAGCAGTTCTCC. It encodes CAISLPSSGDNEQFS.